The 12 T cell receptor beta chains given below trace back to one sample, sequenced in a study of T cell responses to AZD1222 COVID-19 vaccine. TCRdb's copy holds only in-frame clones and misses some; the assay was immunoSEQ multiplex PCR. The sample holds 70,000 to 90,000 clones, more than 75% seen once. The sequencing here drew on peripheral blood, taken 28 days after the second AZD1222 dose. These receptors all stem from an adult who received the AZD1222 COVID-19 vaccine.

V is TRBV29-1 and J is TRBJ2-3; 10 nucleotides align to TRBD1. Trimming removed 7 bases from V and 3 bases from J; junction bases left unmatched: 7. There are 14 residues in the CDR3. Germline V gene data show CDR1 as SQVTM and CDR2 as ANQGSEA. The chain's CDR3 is CSGRTGGGTDTQYF. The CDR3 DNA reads TGCAGCGGACGGACAGGGGGAGGGACAGATACGCAGTATTTT.

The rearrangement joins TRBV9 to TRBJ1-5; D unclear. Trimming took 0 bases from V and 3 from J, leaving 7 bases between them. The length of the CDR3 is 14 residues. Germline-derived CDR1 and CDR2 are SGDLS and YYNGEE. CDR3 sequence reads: CASSVGGYNQPQHF. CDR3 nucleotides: TGTGCCAGCAGCGTAGGAGGTTACAATCAGCCCCAGCATTTT. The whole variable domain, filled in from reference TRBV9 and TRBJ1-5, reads DSGVTQTPKHLITATGQRVTLRCSPRSGDLSVYWYQQSLDQGLQFLIQYYNGEERAKGNILERFSAQQFPDLHSELNLSSLELGDSALYFCASSVGGYNQPQHFGDGTRLSIL.

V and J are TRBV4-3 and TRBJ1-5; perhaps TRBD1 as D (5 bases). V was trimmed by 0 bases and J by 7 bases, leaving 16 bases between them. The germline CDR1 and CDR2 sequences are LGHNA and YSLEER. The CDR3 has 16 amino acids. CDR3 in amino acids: CASSQDLEGGGQPQHF. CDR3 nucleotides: TGCGCCAGCAGCCAAGATTTAGAGGGTGGGGGACAGCCCCAGCATTTT.

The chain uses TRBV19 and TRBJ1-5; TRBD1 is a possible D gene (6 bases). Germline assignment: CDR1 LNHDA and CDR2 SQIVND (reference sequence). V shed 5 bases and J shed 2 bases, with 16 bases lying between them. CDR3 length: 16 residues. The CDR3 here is CASSGGPARGNQPQHF. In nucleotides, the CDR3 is TGTGCCAGTAGTGGGGGGCCAGCCAGGGGCAATCAGCCCCAGCATTTT.

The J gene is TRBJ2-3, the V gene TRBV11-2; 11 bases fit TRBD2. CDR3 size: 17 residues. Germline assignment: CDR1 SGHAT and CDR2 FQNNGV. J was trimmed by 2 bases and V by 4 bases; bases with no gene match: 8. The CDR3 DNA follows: TGTGCCAGCAGCTCGAGTAGCGGGGGGGCCGTCACAGATACGCAGTATTTT. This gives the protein CASSSSSGGAVTDTQYF.

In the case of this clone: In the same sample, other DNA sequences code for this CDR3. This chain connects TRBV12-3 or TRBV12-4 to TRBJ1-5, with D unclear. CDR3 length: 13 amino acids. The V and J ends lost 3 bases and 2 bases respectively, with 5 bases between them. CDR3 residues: CASSFGGNQPQHF. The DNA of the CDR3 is TGTGCCAGCAGTTTCGGGGGCAATCAGCCCCAGCATTTT.

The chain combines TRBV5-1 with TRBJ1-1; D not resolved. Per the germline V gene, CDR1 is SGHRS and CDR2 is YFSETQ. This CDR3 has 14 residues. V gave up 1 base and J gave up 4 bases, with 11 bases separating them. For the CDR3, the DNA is TGCGCCAGCAGCTTGTCTCCACGGGGCACTGAAGCTTTCTTT. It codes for CASSLSPRGTEAFF.

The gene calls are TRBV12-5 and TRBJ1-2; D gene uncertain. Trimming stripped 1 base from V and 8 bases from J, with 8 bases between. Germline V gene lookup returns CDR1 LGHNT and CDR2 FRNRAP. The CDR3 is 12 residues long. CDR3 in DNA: TGTGCTAGTGGTTTGGGCAAAGGGGGCTACACCTTC. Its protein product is CASGLGKGGYTF.

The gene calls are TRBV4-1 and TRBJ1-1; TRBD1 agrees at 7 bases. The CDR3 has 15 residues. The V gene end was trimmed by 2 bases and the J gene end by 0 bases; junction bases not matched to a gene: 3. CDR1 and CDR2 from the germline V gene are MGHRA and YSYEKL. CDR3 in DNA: TGCGCCAGCAGCCAACCGGGACAGCTGAACACTGAAGCTTTCTTT. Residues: CASSQPGQLNTEAFF.

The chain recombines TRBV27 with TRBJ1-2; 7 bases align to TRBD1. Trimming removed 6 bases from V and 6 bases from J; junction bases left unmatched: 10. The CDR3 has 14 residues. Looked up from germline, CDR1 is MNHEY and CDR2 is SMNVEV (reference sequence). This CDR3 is CASSSDRPRNGYTF. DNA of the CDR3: TGTGCCAGCAGCTCGGACAGGCCGAGGAATGGCTACACCTTC.

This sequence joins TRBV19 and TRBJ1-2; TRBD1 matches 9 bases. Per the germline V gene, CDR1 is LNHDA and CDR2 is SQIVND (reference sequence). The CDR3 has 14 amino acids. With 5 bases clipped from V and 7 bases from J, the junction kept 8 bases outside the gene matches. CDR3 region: CASSDPPTGGGYTF. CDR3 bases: TGTGCCAGTAGTGATCCCCCGACAGGGGGTGGCTACACCTTC.

The CDR3 spells CASSLNRAGRGIDTQYF. The CDR3 DNA reads as TGTGCCAGCAGCCTTAACCGTGCGGGAAGGGGCATCGATACGCAGTATTTT. The V call is TRBV28, the J call TRBJ2-3, with D possibly matching TRBD2 (6 bases). Germline CDR1 MDHEN, CDR2 SYDVKM. With 6 bases removed from V and 6 bases from J, the gap between germline ends came to 25 bases. The CDR3 extends over 17 amino acids.